This T cell receptor (beta chain) originates from a study of T cells in Graves' hyperthyroidism and ophthalmopathy. Study-wide results and limits: Blood also carried most thyroid clonotypes expanded above 0.001.

The investigators amplified TCR beta CDR3 regions from RNA transcripts. Using the HTBI primer set, a first-round RT-PCR was run on the TCR CDR3. TCRdb fed the multiplex PCR reads into MiXCR, producing one record per CDR3 protein. The data hold hundreds of thousands of distinct CDR3 sequences, with 11% to 15% observed a single time. There are 14 residues in the CDR3. Germline CDR1 reads SGHVS; CDR2 reads FNYEAQ. With V trimmed by 5 bases and J by 2 bases, 5 bases remained unmatched. Many counts were recorded for this clonotype. Its antigen is undetermined. Stable disease denoted Graves' hyperthyroidism without ophthalmopathy progression within 18 months. Hyperthyroidism in the patients, aged 18 to 65, was newly diagnosed and under 2 months in duration. Diagnostic decisions used clinical symptoms, serum thyroxine and TRAb, thyroid ultrasound and orbital computed tomography.

Source material: blood. This TCR came from a woman aged 18 to 35 with Graves' hyperthyroidism. This chain links TRBV7-6 with TRBJ2-7, with TRBD1 matching over 8 bases. CDR3 residues: CASSKQGGTYEQYF. Written as DNA, the CDR3 is TGTGCCAGCAGCAAACAGGGGGGTACCTACGAGCAGTACTTC.